The 18 T cell receptor beta chains given below trace back to one sample, sequenced in a study of identical twins. Via MiXCR, TCRdb re-called the 5' RACE reads, giving one row per CDR3 protein. The profile shows some 260,000 distinct CDR3 sequences, over 11% of them singletons. Source material: memory (CD45RO+) T cells sorted from blood. The receptor set was obtained from a woman younger than 30 in good health.

The chain uses TRBV29-1 and TRBJ2-1; TRBD2 matches 11 bases. The CDR3 contains 15 residues. Losses at the gene ends were 7 bases for V and 4 bases for J; bases not matched to a gene: 9. Germline V gene sequence: CDR1 SQVTM, CDR2 ANQGSEA. The chain's CDR3 is CSAFLGLAVYNEQFF. The CDR3 nucleotides read TGCAGCGCCTTCCTGGGACTAGCGGTTTACAATGAGCAGTTCTTC.

This chain uses TRBV10-3 with TRBJ2-7; TRBD2 matches at 7 bases. CDR1 ENHRY and CDR2 SYGVKD come from the germline V gene. The CDR3 runs 16 residues. V lost 2 bases, J lost 0 bases, and 7 bases stayed unmatched. CDR3 DNA: TGTGCCATCAGTGAGAACCTAGCGGTTAACTCCTACGAGCAGTACTTC. This encodes CAISENLAVNSYEQYF.

V is TRBV7-3 and J is TRBJ1-6, with D tentatively TRBD1 (5 bases). Germline V CDR1 and CDR2: SGHTA, FQGTGA. This CDR3 region has 16 residues. Trimming stripped 2 bases from V and 5 bases from J, with 13 bases between. The CDR3 DNA reads TGTGCCAGCAGCTTAGGTATCAGGGCAGATAATTCACCCCTCCACTTT. This sequence encodes CASSLGIRADNSPLHF. The complete variable domain, with remaining parts taken from reference TRBV7-3 and TRBJ1-6, reads GAGVSQTPSNKVTEKGKYVELRCDPISGHTALYWYRQSLGQGPEFLIYFQGTGAADDSGLPNDRFFAVRPEGSVSTLKIQRTERGDSAVYLCASSLGIRADNSPLHFGNGTRLTVT.

This clonotype has a handful of counts. The germline gene is not matched at one end of the junction; a read error may be the cause. The chain combines TRBV6-1 with TRBJ2-3, with TRBD2 as a possible D gene (6 bases). This CDR3 has 17 residues. In germline, CDR1 is MNHNS, CDR2 SASEGT. CDR3 nucleotide sequence: TGTGCCAGCAGTGAAATGGGACTTGTTATGTGGGAAGATACGCGGTATTTT. Amino acids: CASSEMGLVMWEDTRYF.

This clonotype was counted ten times or more. The chain employs TRBV5-1 and TRBJ2-5; TRBD2 is a possible D gene (6 bases). The CDR3 spans 13 residues. V lost 0 bases to trimming and J lost 3 bases, with 6 bases between them. Germline CDR1 reads SGHRS; CDR2 reads YFSETQ. The CDR3 reads CASSLGGEETQYF. The CDR3 coding sequence is TGCGCCAGCAGCTTGGGCGGGGAAGAGACCCAGTACTTC. Full variable domain (remainder filled in from reference TRBV5-1 and TRBJ2-5): KAGVTQTPRYLIKTRGQQVTLSCSPISGHRSVSWYQQTPGQGLQFLFEYFSETQRNKGNFPGRFSGRQFSNSRSEMNVSTLELGDSALYLCASSLGGEETQYFGPGTRLLVL.

The chain has TRBV20-1 and TRBJ2-3; D is undetermined. The V end was cut by 6 bases, the J end by 0 bases, with 16 bases between. Germline V gene data show CDR1 as DFQATT and CDR2 as SNEGSKA (reference sequence). The length of the CDR3 is 15 residues. Here the CDR3 DNA reads TGCAGTGCATACTCCTTGGGATCTAGCACAGATACGCAGTATTTT. Amino acid sequence: CSAYSLGSSTDTQYF.

This clonotype was counted at least ten times. The rearrangement uses TRBV18 and TRBJ2-1; D remains unclear. Germline CDR1 reads KGHSH; CDR2 reads LQKENI. Trimming cost V 3 bases and J 4 bases, with 7 bases left between them. This CDR3 is 13 amino acids long. The CDR3 region has the DNA TGTGCCAGCTCACCTGACATTTACAATGAGCAGTTCTTC. This translates into CASSPDIYNEQFF. The variable domain in full, completed from reference TRBV18 and TRBJ2-1, reads NAGVMQNPRHLVRRRGQEARLRCSPMKGHSHVYWYRQLPEEGLKFMVYLQKENIIDESGMPKERFSAEFPKEGPSILRIQQVVRGDSAAYFCASSPDIYNEQFFGPGTRLTVL.

The chain is built from TRBV12-3 or TRBV12-4 and TRBJ2-5; unclear D gene. Trimming removed 2 bases at V and 1 base at J, with 8 bases between. The CDR3 has 14 amino acids. This CDR3 reads CASSLQNSQETQYF. DNA for the CDR3: TGTGCCAGCAGTTTACAAAACAGCCAAGAGACCCAGTACTTC.

This clonotype was picked up a small number of times. The chain has TRBV25-1 and TRBJ2-1; D call uncertain. The V end lost 3 bases, the J end lost 14 bases, and 14 bases lay between the germline ends. The CDR3 consists of 12 residues. Germline V gene data show CDR1 as MGHDK and CDR2 as SYGVNS. This chain's CDR3 is CASSDLGRAEFF. The CDR3 DNA reads as TGTGCCAGCAGTGATCTCGGCCGCGCGGAGTTCTTC.

This clonotype was recorded a few times. This chain joins TRBV12-3 or TRBV12-4 and TRBJ1-1; maybe TRBD1 (6 bases). The CDR3 covers 14 residues. Trimming removed 5 bases from V and 0 bases from J, with 10 bases in between. For the CDR3, the DNA is TGTGCCAGCAGTAGCCAGGGGTTGAACACTGAAGCTTTCTTT. It codes for CASSSQGLNTEAFF.

This clonotype was seen a few times. The V gene is TRBV20-1, the J gene TRBJ2-1, with TRBD2 matching over 7 bases. Germline V gene data show CDR1 as DFQATT and CDR2 as SNEGSKA (reference sequence). The CDR3 has 17 amino acids. Losses at the gene ends were 3 bases for V and 6 bases for J; bases not matched to a gene: 17. The CDR3 loop is CSASELTGASGINEQFF. As DNA, the CDR3 is TGCAGTGCTAGCGAATTGACCGGGGCTAGCGGCATCAATGAGCAGTTCTTC.

The chain joins TRBV25-1 to TRBJ1-2; D is unresolved. Trimming cost V 3 bases and J 6 bases, with 5 bases left between them. CDR3 size: 11 residues. CDR1 and CDR2 from the germline V gene are MGHDK and SYGVNS. The CDR3 reads CASSDVNGYTF. The DNA of the CDR3 is TGTGCCAGCAGTGATGTTAATGGCTACACCTTC.

This clonotype appeared a few times. This chain connects TRBV4-2 to TRBJ2-1, with D perhaps TRBD1 or TRBD2 (5 bases each). The germline V gene has CDR1 LGHNA and CDR2 YNFKEQ. V was trimmed by 3 bases and J by 3 bases, leaving 9 bases between them. The CDR3 consists of 14 residues. The CDR3 nucleotides are TGTGCCAGCAGCCAGCCGGGACGCTACAATGAGCAGTTCTTC. Translation: CASSQPGRYNEQFF.

This clonotype was seen a handful of times. The chain carries TRBV29-1 and TRBJ1-1; the D is unclear. V dropped 7 bases and J dropped 1 base, with 19 bases sitting between them. The germline V gene encodes CDR1 SQVTM and CDR2 ANQGSEA. The CDR3 covers 15 residues. The CDR3 protein is CSATGKVLRNTEAFF. The CDR3, as DNA: TGCAGCGCCACGGGTAAGGTTCTAAGGAACACTGAAGCTTTCTTT.

Many counts were recorded for this clonotype. The chain links TRBV7-2 to TRBJ1-4, with D perhaps TRBD1 (5 bases). Germline CDR1 and CDR2: SGHTA and FQGNSA. V lost 5 bases, J lost 5 bases, and 15 bases lay in between. The CDR3 is 15 amino acids. The CDR3 here is CASSPPGGRNEKLFF. The CDR3 bases are TGTGCCAGCAGCCCCCCGGGGGGGAGGAATGAAAAACTGTTTTTT.

This clonotype was counted between two and nine times. The chain carries TRBV5-1 and TRBJ2-7, with D unclear. The CDR3 has 13 residues. V lost 4 bases and J 3 bases, leaving 11 bases between the germline ends. In germline, CDR1 is SGHRS, CDR2 YFSETQ. In nucleotides, the CDR3 is TGCGCCAGCAGCCAAAACACCGGCTACGAGCAGTACTTC. Translating it yields CASSQNTGYEQYF.

This clonotype was seen repeatedly, ten times or more. J is TRBJ1-1 and V is TRBV3-1; 8 positions match TRBD1. Germline V gene sequence: CDR1 LGHDT, CDR2 YNNKEL (reference sequence). J gave up 3 bases and V 4 bases, and 4 bases lay outside the gene matches. The length of the CDR3 is 14 residues. The CDR3 DNA follows: TGTGCCAGCAGCCCCATGGACAGGGACACTGAAGCTTTCTTT. Translation gives CASSPMDRDTEAFF.

Only a few counts were recorded for this clonotype. The chain has TRBV5-4 and TRBJ1-1, with D unclear. Trimming removed 4 bases from V and 4 bases from J, with 14 bases in between. The CDR3 runs 14 residues. Germline CDR1 and CDR2: SGHNT and YYREEE (reference sequence). The CDR3 is CASSPRRAGTEAFF. CDR3 sequence (DNA): TGTGCCAGCAGCCCTAGACGGGCTGGCACTGAAGCTTTCTTT. The full variable domain, completed using reference TRBV5-4 and TRBJ1-1, is ETGVTQSPTHLIKTRGQQVTLRCSSQSGHNTVSWYQQALGQGPQFIFQYYREEENGRGNFPPRFSGLQFPNYSSELNVNALELDDSALYLCASSPRRAGTEAFFGQGTRLTVV.